These 28 T cell receptor beta chains share one sample of origin, sequenced in a study of CD8 T cells in Susac syndrome. Random hexamers were used to reverse transcribe roughly 0.45 to 1 ug of RNA. One entry per CDR3 protein results from TCRdb running MiXCR on the immunoSEQ multiplex PCR reads. This table holds about 430,000 distinct CDR3 sequences, approximately 85% found once. The sequencing input was CD8+ T cells from PBMCs. These TCRs come from a human donor with multiple sclerosis.

The J gene is TRBJ1-5, the V gene TRBV19; D possibly corresponds to TRBD1 (5 bases). The CDR3 spans 15 residues. Germline CDR1 reads LNHDA; CDR2 reads SQIVND (reference sequence). Trimming took off 1 base at V and 3 bases at J, with 10 bases between the two ends. CDR3 sequence: CASSIGGRNNQPQHF. DNA for the CDR3: TGTGCCAGTAGTATAGGGGGACGGAACAATCAGCCCCAGCATTTT.

The table lists this clonotype with a count of one. The chain has TRBV4-1 and TRBJ2-1; D may be TRBD1 (5 bases). The germline V gene encodes CDR1 MGHRA and CDR2 YSYEKL. CDR3 length: 16 amino acids. V lost 8 bases to trimming and J lost 0 bases, with 17 bases between them. In DNA form, the CDR3 reads TGCGCCAGCGCGGACATCCTGACGAGCTCCTACAATGAGCAGTTCTTC. Translating gives CASADILTSSYNEQFF.

This chain joins TRBV6-1 and TRBJ2-7; TRBD2 matches 13 bases. CDR1 is MNHNS and CDR2 is SASEGT in the germline V gene. J was trimmed by 5 bases and V by 6 bases; bases with no gene match: 4. This CDR3 comprises 14 residues. CDR3 nucleotide sequence: TGTGCCAGCAGGGGGACTAGCGGGATCCACGAGCAGTACTTC. Translating gives CASRGTSGIHEQYF.

The chain is built from TRBV7-9 and TRBJ2-5; a weak D match, TRBD2 (6 bases). Germline CDR1 and CDR2: SEHNR and FQNEAQ (reference sequence). This CDR3 has 12 amino acids. The V and J ends lost 5 bases and 2 bases respectively, with 6 bases between them. Here the CDR3 DNA reads TGTGCCAGCAGCCGGGAGCAAGAGACCCAGTACTTC. Translated: CASSREQETQYF. Drawing the rest from reference TRBV7-9 and TRBJ2-5, the complete variable domain is DTGVSQNPRHKITKRGQNVTFRCDPISEHNRLYWYRQTLGQGPEFLTYFQNEAQLEKSRLLSDRFSAERPKGSFSTLEIQRTEQGDSAMYLCASSREQETQYFGPGTRLLVL.

This rearrangement joins TRBV5-1 to TRBJ2-5, with unresolved D. Germline V gene sequence: CDR1 SGHRS, CDR2 YFSETQ. The CDR3 consists of 15 residues. The V and J ends lost 2 bases and 1 base respectively, with 12 bases between them. The CDR3 sequence: CASSFSNPGQETQYF. CDR3 DNA: TGCGCCAGCAGCTTTTCCAACCCTGGCCAAGAGACCCAGTACTTC.

The rearrangement uses TRBV7-3 and TRBJ1-1, with 9 bases identical to TRBD1. The CDR3 totals 15 residues. Germline trimming cut 6 bases from V and 3 bases from J; bases unmatched to any gene: 8. Germline assignment: CDR1 SGHTA and CDR2 FQGTGA. The CDR3 loop is CASRSTGGLDTEAFF. The CDR3, as DNA: TGTGCCAGCAGGTCAACAGGGGGCTTGGACACTGAAGCTTTCTTT.

CDR3 in DNA: TGTGCCAGCAGTTTATCGGGACAGGGTTCGGGGGCTGACGAGCAGTACTTC. Protein sequence: CASSLSGQGSGADEQYF. The gene calls are TRBV27 and TRBJ2-7, with 9 bases identical to TRBD1. V gave up 0 bases and J gave up 5 bases; unmatched junction bases: 11. From germline, CDR1 is MNHEY and CDR2 SMNVEV (reference sequence). This CDR3 contains 17 residues.

This chain joins TRBV30 and TRBJ1-1; the match to TRBD1 covers 11 bases. This CDR3 is 14 amino acids long. With V trimmed by 2 bases and J by 4 bases, 3 bases remained unmatched. Germline CDR1 GTSNPN, CDR2 SVGIG (reference sequence). The CDR3 is CAWSTGTGGTEAFF. CDR3 nucleotides: TGTGCCTGGAGTACGGGGACAGGGGGCACTGAAGCTTTCTTT.

This clonotype was recorded a few times. CDR3 residues: CAWSVGTSGGPYYEQYF. CDR3 DNA sequence: TGTGCCTGGAGTGTAGGTACTAGCGGGGGCCCCTACTACGAGCAGTACTTC. The J gene is TRBJ2-7, the V gene TRBV30; 11 positions agree with TRBD2. Germline assignment: CDR1 GTSNPN and CDR2 SVGIG (reference sequence). V lost 0 bases to trimming and J lost 3 bases; unmatched junction nucleotides: 10. This CDR3 is built from 17 residues.

The chain is built from TRBV12-3 or TRBV12-4 and TRBJ2-7; no definite D call. The CDR3 sequence is 15 residues long. The ends were cut back, 3 bases at V and 4 bases at J, with 16 bases in the middle. In DNA, the CDR3 is TGTGCCAGCAGTTTGAATTCTCGGCGTTGGTACGAGCAGTACTTC. Protein: CASSLNSRRWYEQYF.

This sequence joins TRBV4-1 and TRBJ1-3; D not certain. This CDR3 spans 13 amino acids. From germline, CDR1 is MGHRA and CDR2 YSYEKL. V was pared by 1 base and J by 8 bases, with 9 bases between. The CDR3 sequence: CASSQGVYHTIYF. The DNA for the CDR3 is TGCGCCAGCAGCCAAGGGGTTTACCACACCATATATTTT.

The genes are TRBV4-1 and TRBJ2-3; D tentatively reads TRBD1 or TRBD2 (7 bases each). This CDR3 is 16 amino acids long. Germline CDR1 is MGHRA and CDR2 is YSYEKL. V was trimmed by 1 base and J by 8 bases, leaving 19 bases between them. CDR3 protein: CASSQVFGGGGGTQYF. The CDR3 DNA follows: TGCGCCAGCAGCCAAGTATTCGGGGGAGGGGGCGGTACGCAGTATTTT.

The rearrangement uses TRBV6-5 and TRBJ1-2; D perhaps matches TRBD1 (6 bases). CDR3 size: 14 residues. With 0 bases removed from V and 2 bases from J, the gap between germline ends came to 7 bases. Germline V lookup: CDR1 MNHEY, CDR2 SVGAGI. The CDR3 DNA reads as TGTGCCAGCAGTTACTCCGGACAGAACTATGGCTACACCTTC. This encodes CASSYSGQNYGYTF.

This clonotype was recorded once. The chain has TRBV2 and TRBJ1-1, with D unresolved. This CDR3 is 14 amino acids long. The V and J ends lost 6 bases and 5 bases respectively, with 16 bases between them. Germline CDR1 SNHLY, CDR2 FYNNEI. The DNA of the CDR3 is TGTGCCAGCAGGGGGTTGGGAGTCGAGACTGAAGCTTTCTTT. It specifies CASRGLGVETEAFF.

The CDR3 coding sequence is TGTGCCAGCAGCCTTGCGGGACTGTACTACGAGCAGTACTTC. Translating gives CASSLAGLYYEQYF. The chain employs TRBV28 and TRBJ2-7; maybe TRBD2 (6 bases). The V gene lost 6 bases and the J gene lost 3 bases, with 15 bases spanning the gap. Germline V gene data show CDR1 as MDHEN and CDR2 as SYDVKM. CDR3 size: 14 residues.

About this clonotype itself: The conserved final phenylalanine or tryptophan is absent from the CDR3, which likely points to a read error. The chain links TRBV6-2 or TRBV6-3 to TRBJ2-3, with 13 bases lining up with TRBD2. The germline CDR1 and CDR2 sequences are MNHEY and SVGEGT. CDR3 length: 16 residues. Losses at the gene ends were 5 bases for V and 7 bases for J; bases not matched to a gene: 9. This CDR3 is CASSRFSGLAGYTQYL. The CDR3 DNA reads TGTGCCAGCAGTAGATTCTCGGGACTAGCGGGATATACGCAGTATCTT.

The chain couples TRBV5-6 to TRBJ1-1; 9 nucleotides agree with TRBD1. The CDR3 is 20 amino acids. Germline CDR1 SGHDT, CDR2 YYEEEE. With 4 bases clipped from V and 3 bases from J, the junction kept 22 bases outside the gene matches. Here the CDR3 DNA reads TGTGCCAGCAGCGTGGACAGGGGAAAAAATTTTGTCCTGTTTGACACTGAAGCTTTCTTT. Translating it yields CASSVDRGKNFVLFDTEAFF.

CDR3 DNA: TGTGCCAGCAGACGCGGGACAGGGGATTATAGCAATCAGCCCCAGCATTTT. This gives the protein CASRRGTGDYSNQPQHF. The V call is TRBV12-3 or TRBV12-4, the J call TRBJ1-5, with 10 bases matching TRBD1. V dropped 6 bases and J dropped 0; count of bases not matched to a gene: 8. This CDR3 is 17 amino acids long.

The chain recombines TRBV11-1 with TRBJ2-1, with D hard to call. Germline lookup yields CDR1 SGHAT and CDR2 FQDESV (reference sequence). This CDR3 spans 13 amino acids. V lost 4 bases, J lost 2 bases, and 6 bases lay in between. CDR3 protein: CASSSPAYNEQFF. CDR3 bases: TGTGCCAGCAGCTCGCCCGCCTACAATGAGCAGTTCTTC.

The V gene is TRBV6-1, the J gene TRBJ2-5, with a tentative D call TRBD1 (6 bases). With 6 bases removed from V and 5 bases from J, the gap between germline ends came to 22 bases. The CDR3 consists of 16 residues. Looked up from germline, CDR1 is MNHNS and CDR2 is SASEGT. DNA for the CDR3: TGTGCCAGCAGCGCCTCGACCCTGGGGGCTCGGGAGACCCAGTACTTC. This encodes CASSASTLGARETQYF.

This clonotype was detected once. The chain links TRBV5-6 to TRBJ1-2, with a tentative D call TRBD1 (6 bases). Germline lookup yields CDR1 SGHDT and CDR2 YYEEEE. The CDR3 covers 14 residues. Trimming took 1 base from V and 5 from J, leaving 12 bases between them. The CDR3 bases are TGTGCCAGCAGCTTGCCGGGACACCAGTATGGCTACACCTTC. Its translation is CASSLPGHQYGYTF.

The J gene is TRBJ1-5, the V gene TRBV10-3, with TRBD1 matching 10 bases. Per the germline V gene, CDR1 is ENHRY and CDR2 is SYGVKD. The CDR3 runs 17 residues. Trimming took 0 bases from V and 6 from J; bases not matched to a gene: 8. CDR3 in DNA: TGTGCCATCAGTGAGTCGAGGGGACAGGGGAACAGTCAGCCCCAGCATTTT. Its protein product is CAISESRGQGNSQPQHF.

This clonotype was picked up one time. Compared with germline, one end of the junction differs, possibly owing to a read error. The chain links TRBV5-1 to TRBJ1-5; D remains unclear. The length of the CDR3 is 15 residues. Germline values: CDR1 SGHRS, CDR2 YFSETQ. Here the CDR3 DNA reads TGCGCCGGCAGCTTGGAGGATTATAGCAATCAGCCCCAGCATTTT. It yields the protein CAGSLEDYSNQPQHF.

The chain uses TRBV6-2 or TRBV6-3 and TRBJ1-1, with D uncertain. Germline CDR1 and CDR2: MNHEY and SVGEGT. The CDR3 length is 14 residues. V dropped 2 bases and J dropped 3 bases, with 10 bases sitting between them. The CDR3 DNA reads TGTGCCAGCAGTTACAGGGCGACCTACACTGAAGCTTTCTTT. It is translated as CASSYRATYTEAFF.

The J gene is TRBJ2-1, the V gene TRBV5-1, with 10 bases aligning to TRBD2. The CDR3 has 15 amino acids. Per germline, CDR1 SGHRS and CDR2 YFSETQ. V gave up 2 bases and J gave up 4 bases; unmatched junction bases: 3. As DNA, the CDR3 is TGCGCCAGCAGCTTTACTAGCGGGGAGTACAATGAGCAGTTCTTC. Translating gives CASSFTSGEYNEQFF.

V is TRBV5-6 and J is TRBJ2-1; D may be TRBD2 (6 bases). V was pared by 4 bases and J by 8 bases, with 16 bases between. This CDR3 comprises 14 residues. CDR1 and CDR2 from the germline V gene are SGHDT and YYEEEE. The CDR3 DNA reads as TGTGCCAGCAGCCCATTAACGGGGGTAGATGAGCAGTTCTTC. Translation: CASSPLTGVDEQFF.

The J gene is TRBJ2-1, the V gene TRBV20-1, with D uncertain. The V and J ends lost 6 bases and 6 bases respectively, with 15 bases between them. The CDR3 spans 13 residues. Germline loops: CDR1 DFQATT, CDR2 SNEGSKA (reference sequence). CDR3 bases: TGCAGTGCGAAAGATCTAAAAGCCAATGAGCAGTTCTTC. Translating gives CSAKDLKANEQFF.

This clonotype turned up a few times. This chain links TRBV19 with TRBJ2-7; TRBD1 might be the D (6 bases). V was clipped by 3 bases and J by 4 bases, with 13 bases between them. The CDR3 loop spans 14 amino acids. The germline gives CDR1 LNHDA, CDR2 SQIVND (reference sequence). The CDR3 sequence: CASSIAGEWYEQYF. The DNA of the CDR3 is TGTGCCAGTAGTATTGCAGGGGAGTGGTACGAGCAGTACTTC.